Following are 25 T cell receptor beta chains from one sample sequenced in a study of CD8+ T cells in alopecia areata. It was cDNA, reverse transcribed from extracted RNA, that served as the sequencing template. Sequencing used immunoSEQ multiplex PCR; TCRdb keeps in-frame clones, though not all of them. This sample carries some 200,000 clones, about 60% of them seen once, and the ten largest clones take roughly 14%. Sequenced material: CD4+ T cells sorted from blood, taken at week 0. The receptor set was obtained from a human donor with alopecia areata.

This chain connects TRBV6-6 to TRBJ2-6; TRBD2 might be the D (7 bases). From germline, CDR1 is MNHNY and CDR2 SVGAGI (reference sequence). The CDR3 runs 14 residues. The CDR3 DNA reads TGTGTCACCGGAACGGGGGGCGGGGCCAACGTCCTGACTTTC. The encoded protein is CVTGTGGGANVLTF.

The CDR3 loop is CASTKTGNYGYTF. DNA for the CDR3: TGTGCCAGCACCAAGACAGGGAACTATGGCTACACCTTC. J is TRBJ1-2 and V is TRBV6-5; TRBD1 matches 7 bases. CDR3 length: 13 residues. The V gene end was trimmed by 7 bases and the J gene end by 2 bases; junction bases not matched to a gene: 4. Per germline, CDR1 MNHEY and CDR2 SVGAGI.

The CDR3 is CSSERGSTEAFF. CDR3 in DNA: TGCAGCTCCGAACGGGGGTCCACTGAAGCTTTCTTT. The V call is TRBV29-1, the J call TRBJ1-1, with D perhaps matching TRBD1 (5 bases). CDR3 size: 12 residues. The V gene's germline CDR1 is SQVTM and CDR2 ANQGSEA. Trimming removed 8 bases at V and 4 bases at J, with 14 bases between.

The chain carries TRBV15 and TRBJ2-1, with TRBD1 matching 9 bases. The V gene end was trimmed by 3 bases and the J gene end by 10 bases; junction bases not matched to a gene: 13. The CDR3 consists of 16 residues. Germline assignment: CDR1 LNHNV and CDR2 YYDKDF (reference sequence). CDR3 nucleotide sequence: TGTGCCACCAGCAGGACCGTGGGACAGGGTTCTGGGGAGCAGTTCTTC. The encoded protein is CATSRTVGQGSGEQFF.

This chain uses TRBV23-1 with TRBJ2-5; D remains ambiguous. TRBV23-1 is filed as an ORF, its function uncertain. The CDR3 extends over 18 amino acids. V lost 0 bases, J lost 5 bases, and 22 bases lay in between. The CDR3 sequence is CASSQSERQNHSWETQYF. The CDR3, as DNA: TGCGCCAGCAGTCAATCCGAGAGGCAGAATCATTCCTGGGAGACCCAGTACTTC.

J is TRBJ2-3 and V is TRBV29-1; TRBD1 aligns across 7 bases. Per the germline V gene, CDR1 is SQVTM and CDR2 is ANQGSEA. This CDR3 is 16 amino acids long. The V gene end was trimmed by 3 bases and the J gene end by 0 bases; junction bases not matched to a gene: 9. In nucleotides, the CDR3 is TGCAGCGTTGAGGGGACAGTTTCGAGCAGCACAGATACGCAGTATTTT. This encodes CSVEGTVSSSTDTQYF.

In this sample, this clone turned up many times. The genes are TRBV18 and TRBJ2-7; a weak D match, TRBD2 (5 bases). Germline V gene sequence: CDR1 KGHSH, CDR2 LQKENI. The length of the CDR3 is 13 residues. Trimming stripped 0 bases from V and 5 bases from J, with 8 bases between. DNA of the CDR3: TGTGCCAGCTCACCACCCGTCGGGGACGAGCAGTACTTC. It translates to CASSPPVGDEQYF.

The V and J genes are TRBV25-1 and TRBJ1-2, with D tentatively TRBD1 (6 bases). Trimming left V 4 bases short and J 8 bases short, with 17 bases between. The CDR3 is 14 amino acids. CDR1 and CDR2 (germline): MGHDK, SYGVNS. As DNA, the CDR3 is TGTGCCAGCAGTGTGGCCGGGACATCCGGCGGCTACACCTTC. The encoded protein is CASSVAGTSGGYTF.

In this sample, this clone turned up a few times. Other DNA sequences within the sample encode an identical CDR3. The chain couples TRBV29-1 to TRBJ2-2; 8 nucleotides agree with TRBD1. The V segment lost 7 bases and the J segment 0 bases; nucleotides outside the gene matches: 4. In germline, CDR1 is SQVTM, CDR2 ANQGSEA. The length of the CDR3 is 14 residues. The chain's CDR3 is CSAPGQANTGELFF. CDR3 sequence (DNA): TGCAGCGCCCCGGGACAGGCGAACACCGGGGAGCTGTTTTTT.

A few counts support this clone. The chain links TRBV20-1 to TRBJ2-7; D ambiguous. The CDR3 runs 11 residues. Per germline, CDR1 DFQATT and CDR2 SNEGSKA (reference sequence). Between the trimmed V and J ends, which lost 3 bases and 5 bases, there was a span of 8 bases. DNA for the CDR3: TGCAGTGCTAGCGCGGTGGACGAGCAGTACTTC. It specifies CSASAVDEQYF.

J is TRBJ2-6 and V is TRBV7-3, with D uncertain. This CDR3 region has 14 residues. Trimming took off 5 bases at V and 1 base at J, with 6 bases between the two ends. Germline V gene sequence: CDR1 SGHTA, CDR2 FQGTGA. The CDR3 is CASSPVSGANVLTF. Written as DNA, the CDR3 is TGTGCCAGCAGCCCCGTATCTGGGGCCAACGTCCTGACTTTC.

As DNA, the CDR3 is TGTGCCTGGAGTGAGGAACGGACCTCGAATGAAAAACTGTTTTTT. Its protein product is CAWSEERTSNEKLFF. This rearrangement joins TRBV30 to TRBJ1-4; D unclear. The CDR3 extends over 15 amino acids. Germline V gene data show CDR1 as GTSNPN and CDR2 as SVGIG (reference sequence). The germline V and J ends were trimmed by 1 base and 5 bases, with 14 bases remaining between them.

A remark on this clone: Other nucleotide sequences from this sample produce the same CDR3. J is TRBJ2-7 and V is TRBV7-9, with D maybe TRBD1 (5 bases). The CDR3 has 12 amino acids. Trimming took 6 bases from V and 3 from J, leaving 9 bases between them. Germline V CDR1 and CDR2: SEHNR, FQNEAQ (reference sequence). CDR3 bases: TGTGCCAGCAGTCTAACAGGCTACGAGCAGTACTTC. Residues: CASSLTGYEQYF.

This chain connects TRBV30 to TRBJ2-1; the match to TRBD1 covers 8 bases. Trimming removed 0 bases from V and 6 bases from J; junction bases left unmatched: 10. This CDR3 contains 16 residues. Germline loops: CDR1 GTSNPN, CDR2 SVGIG (reference sequence). For the CDR3, the DNA is TGTGCCTGGAGTGTTTCGAGGACAGGGCGGGGCAATGAGCAGTTCTTC. The encoded protein is CAWSVSRTGRGNEQFF.

V gene TRBV5-1 combines with J gene TRBJ2-5; TRBD1 aligns across 12 bases. The CDR3 loop spans 15 amino acids. V lost 4 bases to trimming and J lost 7 bases; unmatched junction nucleotides: 8. Germline V lookup: CDR1 SGHRS, CDR2 YFSETQ. In DNA, the CDR3 is TGCGCCAGCAGCCTAGGGACAGGGGGCGCAGGGACCCAGTACTTC. This translates into CASSLGTGGAGTQYF.

This clone has at least ten counts. J is TRBJ1-1 and V is TRBV12-5; D not resolved. Germline CDR1 is LGHNT and CDR2 is FRNRAP. V gave up 5 bases and J gave up 0 bases, with 13 bases separating them. CDR3 length equals 15 residues. The CDR3 region has the DNA TGTGCTAGTGGTGGAGCAGGACCTATGAACACTGAAGCTTTCTTT. Translating gives CASGGAGPMNTEAFF.

This rearrangement joins TRBV2 to TRBJ1-6; D uncertain. The CDR3 spans 14 residues. Deletions cut 4 bases from V and 10 bases from J, with 14 bases between. CDR1 and CDR2 (germline): SNHLY, FYNNEI. Here the CDR3 reads CASSVDGRESPLHF. CDR3 in DNA: TGTGCCAGCAGTGTTGACGGGAGGGAATCACCCCTCCACTTT.

The genes are TRBV29-1 and TRBJ1-1; tentative D call: TRBD1 (5 bases). Germline-derived CDR1 and CDR2 are SQVTM and ANQGSEA. V gave up 8 bases and J gave up 0 bases, with 13 bases separating them. CDR3 size: 13 residues. CDR3 sequence (DNA): TGCAGCCTAATATCAGGGCTGAACACTGAAGCTTTCTTT. The encoded protein is CSLISGLNTEAFF.

The V call is TRBV30, the J call TRBJ2-1; TRBD1 matches 10 bases. V was clipped by 0 bases and J by 9 bases; unmatched bases: 17. The CDR3 sequence is 18 residues long. CDR1 and CDR2 (germline): GTSNPN, SVGIG (reference sequence). The CDR3 coding sequence is TGTGCCTGGAGTGTACGGGGACGGGGACAGGGGATCTTGGGTGAGCAGTTCTTC. Protein: CAWSVRGRGQGILGEQFF.

The V gene is TRBV5-6, the J gene TRBJ2-7, with D perhaps being TRBD1 or TRBD2 (5 bases each). This CDR3 has 13 residues. V lost 4 bases, J lost 5 bases, and 13 bases lay in between. From germline, CDR1 is SGHDT and CDR2 YYEEEE. CDR3 DNA sequence: TGTGCCAGCAGCCGCTATGGGGGAAACGAGCAGTACTTC. Translating gives CASSRYGGNEQYF.

The chain recombines TRBV2 with TRBJ2-3; 8 bases match TRBD1. V trimming: 6 bases; J trimming: 8 bases; junction bases outside the gene matches: 13. This CDR3 region has 15 residues. CDR1 is SNHLY, CDR2 FYNNEI, per germline. The CDR3: CASREDRVGGSTQYF. The CDR3 DNA reads TGTGCCAGCAGGGAGGACAGGGTTGGAGGAAGTACGCAGTATTTT.

This clone has more than one count but fewer than ten. The chain carries TRBV6-5 and TRBJ2-7; D perhaps matches TRBD2 (5 bases). Germline V gene sequence: CDR1 MNHEY, CDR2 SVGAGI. The V end was cut by 6 bases, the J end by 4 bases, with 16 bases between. The CDR3 sequence is 14 residues long. The CDR3 spells CASSFRGWEYEQYF. The DNA of the CDR3 is TGTGCCAGCAGCTTCCGGGGTTGGGAGTACGAGCAGTACTTC.

The chain couples TRBV15 to TRBJ1-1; D gene uncertain. CDR1 and CDR2 from the germline V gene are LNHNV and YYDKDF (reference sequence). The CDR3 extends over 13 amino acids. Trimming took off 0 bases at V and 10 bases at J, with 12 bases between the two ends. This CDR3 reads CATSRDPAGLAFF. CDR3 nucleotide sequence: TGTGCCACCAGCAGAGATCCGGCGGGTTTAGCTTTCTTT.

The V gene is TRBV29-1, the J gene TRBJ1-5, with 9 bases matching TRBD1. Germline CDR1 SQVTM, CDR2 ANQGSEA. Trimming at V came to 6 bases and at J to 6 bases, leaving 6 bases not matched to a gene. The CDR3 has 13 amino acids. The chain's CDR3 is CSVWTGAGQPQHF. The CDR3 nucleotides read TGCAGCGTGTGGACAGGGGCCGGTCAGCCCCAGCATTTT.

The rearrangement joins TRBV7-8 to TRBJ2-3; 10 nucleotides match TRBD1. CDR3 length: 17 amino acids. Germline CDR1 SGHVS, CDR2 FQNEAQ. The V segment lost 5 bases and the J segment 4 bases; nucleotides outside the gene matches: 12. The CDR3 DNA follows: TGTGCCAGCAGCCCCATGGCGACAGGGGGCACCCCAGATACGCAGTATTTT. Translation: CASSPMATGGTPDTQYF.